The 8 T cell receptor beta chains in this list originate from one sample, sequenced in a study of sequential checkpoint blockade in melanoma. Treatment described: randomized to nivolumab then ipilimumab (arm A) or the reverse (arm B). Profiled with immunoSEQ multiplex PCR; TCRdb holds only in-frame clones, not every one. This table has over 30,000 clones, 84% appearing once. The material was CD8+ T cells sorted from blood (inferred from file names), obtained from a patient given nivolumab and ipilimumab in sequence. These receptors came from a human donor with melanoma.

The genes are TRBV4-2 and TRBJ2-1; TRBD2 aligns across 15 bases. Per germline, CDR1 LGHNA and CDR2 YNFKEQ. This CDR3 is built from 21 residues. V shed 1 base, J shed 2 bases, and the junction held 12 bases outside the gene matches. The CDR3 DNA follows: TGTGCCAGCAGCCAAGTTAGAGAGGGACTAGCGGGGGGACTCACCTACAATGAGCAGTTCTTC. This translates into CASSQVREGLAGGLTYNEQFF.

This clone has a single count. CDR3 protein: CASSIGSVIGGGSEQFF. As DNA, the CDR3 is TGTGCCAGTAGTATAGGTTCAGTAATTGGAGGGGGCAGCGAGCAGTTCTTC. This rearrangement joins TRBV19 to TRBJ2-1; D might be TRBD1 (7 bases). The CDR3 length is 17 residues. V was cut by 1 base and J by 10 bases, with 23 bases left in between. Germline V gives CDR1 LNHDA, CDR2 SQIVND (reference sequence).

This clone appeared a few times. For the CDR3, the DNA is TGTGCCAGCAGCTTAACTAGCGGGAGCTCCTACGAGCAGTACTTC. It encodes CASSLTSGSSYEQYF. The rearrangement uses TRBV5-4 and TRBJ2-7, with 11 bases that match TRBD2. With 2 bases clipped from V and 0 bases from J, the junction kept 1 base outside the gene matches. CDR1 is SGHNT, CDR2 YYREEE, per germline (reference sequence). The CDR3 runs 15 residues. Full variable domain (rest looked up from reference TRBV5-4 and TRBJ2-7): ETGVTQSPTHLIKTRGQQVTLRCSSQSGHNTVSWYQQALGQGPQFIFQYYREEENGRGNFPPRFSGLQFPNYSSELNVNALELDDSALYLCASSLTSGSSYEQYFGPGTRLTVT.

CDR3 residues: CASSPTSTDTQYF. Written as DNA, the CDR3 is TGTGCCAGCAGCCCCACTAGCACAGATACGCAGTATTTT. The chain has TRBV7-3 and TRBJ2-3; no clear D gene. The V and J ends lost 5 bases and 0 bases respectively, with 6 bases between them. The CDR3 has 13 residues. The germline gives CDR1 SGHTA, CDR2 FQGTGA.

V usage is TRBV19 and J usage is TRBJ1-1; tentative D call: TRBD1 (5 bases). Trimming cost V 1 base and J 0 bases, with 9 bases left between them. There are 15 residues in the CDR3. Germline V gene data show CDR1 as LNHDA and CDR2 as SQIVND (reference sequence). Written as DNA, the CDR3 is TGTGCCAGTAGTATAGGACAGAGCTTGAACACTGAAGCTTTCTTT. Translating it yields CASSIGQSLNTEAFF. The full variable domain, with the rest looked up from reference TRBV19 and TRBJ1-1, is DGGITQSPKYLFRKEGQNVTLSCEQNLNHDAMYWYRQDPGQGLRLIYYSQIVNDFQKGDIAEGYSVSREKKESFPLTVTSAQKNPTAFYLCASSIGQSLNTEAFFGQGTRLTVV.

The rearrangement links TRBV10-1 to TRBJ2-2; D is uncertain. Trimming left V 5 bases short and J 5 bases short, with 6 bases between. This CDR3 region has 12 residues. Germline CDR1 and CDR2: WNHNN and SYGVQD (reference sequence). The CDR3 sequence: CASSPGTGELFF. The CDR3 coding sequence is TGCGCCAGCAGTCCGGGTACCGGGGAGCTGTTTTTT.

The genes are TRBV7-2 and TRBJ2-1; 12 bases agree with TRBD2. Per the germline V gene, CDR1 is SGHTA and CDR2 is FQGNSA. Trimming cost V 5 bases and J 8 bases; bases outside gene matches: 10. There are 16 residues in the CDR3. The CDR3: CASSVPLAGGLDEQFF. The CDR3 DNA reads TGTGCCAGCAGCGTTCCGCTAGCGGGGGGGCTAGATGAGCAGTTCTTC.

The chain uses TRBV19 and TRBJ1-1; unclear D gene. The V gene's germline CDR1 is LNHDA and CDR2 SQIVND (reference sequence). The CDR3 has 11 residues. V was shortened by 1 base and J by 7 bases, with 4 bases between the two germline ends. CDR3 amino acids: CASSIGSEAFF. The CDR3 nucleotides are TGTGCCAGTAGTATAGGCAGTGAAGCTTTCTTT.